Below, one TCR beta chain is given with its context. The data belong to a study of blood T cell repertoires in COVID-19. In the original workflow: Estimated nucleated cell counts came from reference gene primer amplification. Here immunoSEQ multiplex PCR was the method, and the copy in TCRdb shows in-frame clones only, minus some. The V and J calls and clone size are taken from that table; D and trimming were inferred from the DNA. Seen here are some 29,000 clones, almost 85% observed once, and the top ten hold about 9.2%. The sequencing input was peripheral blood. The origin of this receptor is a man older than 75 with active COVID-19.

Written as DNA, the CDR3 is TGTGCCAGCAGCCAAGAGTCGCCTGACTATTCACCCCTCCACTTT. Translation gives CASSQESPDYSPLHF. The chain recombines TRBV4-2 with TRBJ1-6; D unresolved. Trimming took off 0 bases at V and 8 bases at J, with 11 bases between the two ends. The germline V gene encodes CDR1 LGHNA and CDR2 YNFKEQ. CDR3 length: 15 residues.